These 20 T cell receptor beta chains originate from one sample sequenced in a study of T-cell memory formation after mild COVID-19 listed by TCRdb under 2021. Libraries came from 5' RACE. Sequencing was performed on an Illumina NovaSeq 6000. TCRdb redid the processing of the public reads, applying fastp at Q25 and MiXCR, and retained in-frame beta chains. Rows are combined by CDR3 protein, so each entry shows the most common genes and DNA. The sample data list hundreds of thousands of distinct CDR3 sequences, and more than 15% of these were observed just once. The ten largest clones capture about a fifth of the sample. The sample comprised PBMCs or a T cell subset sorted from them (not recorded which). The source is a man younger than 30 who had mild COVID-19 (a few samples of this study predate the infection). The sample titles of this study are shuffled in the database, so cell type and time point are left out; the donor was told from shared clones.

The rearrangement uses TRBV5-1 and TRBJ2-3; 7 nucleotides align to TRBD2. The CDR3 sequence is 16 residues long. J lost 2 bases, V lost 3 bases, and 9 bases had no gene match. CDR1 is SGHRS and CDR2 is YFSETQ in the germline V gene. The CDR3 is CASSSRMGGYTDTQYF. The CDR3 DNA follows: TGCGCCAGCAGCTCTCGAATGGGGGGGTACACAGATACGCAGTATTTT.

This clonotype has more than one count but fewer than ten. Given a much more abundant clone one base away, this may be a read error. The chain couples TRBV6-5 to TRBJ2-2; D ambiguous. The CDR3 spans 13 residues. Germline-derived CDR1 and CDR2 are MNHEY and SVGAGI. Trimming took 2 bases from V and 5 from J, leaving 6 bases between them. In nucleotides, the CDR3 is TGTGCCAGCAGTTACGGGGTAACCGGGGAGCTGTTTTTT. It is translated as CASSYGVTGELFF.

This clonotype was counted ten times or more. The chain couples TRBV4-2 to TRBJ1-2; D might be TRBD1 (6 bases). The V gene lost 0 bases and the J gene lost 4 bases, with 12 bases spanning the gap. CDR1 and CDR2 (germline): LGHNA, YNFKEQ. This CDR3 has 15 amino acids. In nucleotides, the CDR3 is TGTGCCAGCAGCCAAGATCAAGGACAGCCCTATGGCTACACCTTC. This gives the protein CASSQDQGQPYGYTF.

The rearrangement joins TRBV6-6 to TRBJ1-6; 8 nucleotides match TRBD1. The CDR3 sequence is 16 residues long. From germline, CDR1 is MNHNY and CDR2 SVGAGI (reference sequence). Trimming cost V 1 base and J 6 bases; bases outside gene matches: 5. The CDR3 reads CASSYWTGQPNSPLHF. The CDR3 nucleotides read TGTGCCAGCAGTTACTGGACAGGGCAACCTAATTCACCCCTCCACTTT.

J is TRBJ2-7 and V is TRBV20-1, with D possibly being TRBD2 (6 bases). Germline CDR1 DFQATT, CDR2 SNEGSKA (reference sequence). V was shortened by 6 bases and J by 5 bases, with 14 bases between the two germline ends. The CDR3 spans 12 residues. The CDR3 bases are TGCAGTGCCGGACGGGGGACGAACGAGCAGTACGTC. It translates to CSAGRGTNEQYV.

This clonotype has more than one count but fewer than ten. This sequence joins TRBV4-1 and TRBJ2-3; D not resolved. The V and J ends lost 2 bases and 1 base respectively, with 7 bases between them. Germline-derived CDR1 and CDR2 are MGHRA and YSYEKL. The CDR3 is 14 amino acids. CDR3: CASSQPVRTDTQYF. DNA of the CDR3: TGCGCCAGCAGCCAACCAGTCCGCACAGATACGCAGTATTTT.

J is TRBJ2-5 and V is TRBV27, with D possibly TRBD2 on 6 matching bases. V shed 6 bases and J shed 4 bases, with 18 bases lying between them. Germline CDR1 MNHEY, CDR2 SMNVEV (reference sequence). This CDR3 spans 15 amino acids. CDR3 in amino acids: CASRKATSITETQYF. For the CDR3, the DNA is TGTGCCAGCAGGAAGGCCACTAGCATCACAGAGACCCAGTACTTC.

This clonotype was observed at least ten times. This rearrangement joins TRBV7-2 to TRBJ1-4; 10 bases fit TRBD1. CDR3 length: 13 amino acids. Germline trimming cut 5 bases from V and 8 bases from J; bases unmatched to any gene: 2. Looked up from germline, CDR1 is SGHTA and CDR2 is FQGNSA. The CDR3 reads CASSPTGGEKLFF. The CDR3 region has the DNA TGTGCCAGCAGCCCGACAGGGGGCGAAAAACTGTTTTTT.

This clonotype occurred many times. The chain carries TRBV29-1 and TRBJ2-7; D unresolved. Germline V CDR1 and CDR2: SQVTM, ANQGSEA. Trimming removed 7 bases from V and 6 bases from J, with 19 bases in between. The CDR3 runs 13 residues. The CDR3 bases are TGCAGCGCTGGGCGACAAGAGTCAACCGAGCAGTACTTC. The encoded protein is CSAGRQESTEQYF.

Only a few counts were recorded for this clonotype. This chain connects TRBV19 to TRBJ2-1; TRBD1 might be the D (5 bases). The V gene's germline CDR1 is LNHDA and CDR2 SQIVND (reference sequence). Trimming removed 7 bases at V and 10 bases at J, with 11 bases between. The CDR3 spans 11 residues. CDR3 residues: CASTQGPEQFF. The CDR3 DNA is TGTGCCAGTACGCAGGGTCCCGAGCAGTTCTTC.

This rearrangement joins TRBV5-3 to TRBJ2-5, with TRBD1 matching over 7 bases. TRBV5-3 is known as an ORF, though its function is uncertain. The CDR3 is 16 amino acids. With V trimmed by 4 bases and J by 5 bases, 14 bases remained unmatched. The CDR3 sequence: CARSTRTGGGRETQYF. The DNA of the CDR3 is TGTGCCAGAAGCACAAGGACAGGAGGCGGCAGGGAGACCCAGTACTTC.

This clonotype was counted only a few times. The chain employs TRBV7-9 and TRBJ2-3, with D hard to call. With 0 bases removed from V and 9 bases from J, the gap between germline ends came to 10 bases. The CDR3 loop spans 13 amino acids. The germline V gene encodes CDR1 SEHNR and CDR2 FQNEAQ (reference sequence). The CDR3 region has the DNA TGTGCCAGCAGCTTAGCTAGCCAGGACACGCAGTATTTT. Amino acid sequence: CASSLASQDTQYF.

This clonotype was observed many times. J is TRBJ2-7 and V is TRBV4-3, with D perhaps assigned TRBD1 or TRBD2 (5 bases each). CDR1 and CDR2 (germline): LGHNA, YSLEER. The CDR3 extends over 13 amino acids. The germline V and J ends were trimmed by 1 base and 4 bases, with 8 bases remaining between them. CDR3 residues: CASSQGDGYEQYF. The CDR3 nucleotides read TGCGCCAGCAGCCAAGGGGACGGGTACGAGCAGTACTTC.

The gene calls are TRBV7-8 and TRBJ2-3, with a possible D match to TRBD1 (5 bases). There are 15 residues in the CDR3. V was cut by 6 bases and J by 2 bases, with 15 bases left in between. CDR1 SGHVS and CDR2 FQNEAQ come from the germline V gene. CDR3 protein: CASRRQPTFTDTQYF. In DNA, the CDR3 is TGTGCCAGCAGGCGACAGCCGACCTTCACAGATACGCAGTATTTT. Full variable domain (remainder filled in from reference TRBV7-8 and TRBJ2-3): GAGVSQSPRYKVAKRGQDVALRCDPISGHVSLFWYQQALGQGPEFLTYFQNEAQLDKSGLPSDRFFAERPEGSVSTLKIQRTQQEDSAVYLCASRRQPTFTDTQYFGPGTRLTVL.

This clonotype was observed a few times. The chain carries TRBV7-2 and TRBJ2-1; TRBD2 aligns across 9 bases. The germline gives CDR1 SGHTA, CDR2 FQGNSA. After removal of 5 bases from V and 7 bases from J, the junction contained 9 bases not matched to a gene. This CDR3 comprises 15 residues. CDR3 region: CASSGLAGGLNEQFF. As DNA, the CDR3 is TGTGCCAGCAGCGGTCTTGCGGGGGGGCTGAATGAGCAGTTCTTC.

The chain combines TRBV6-2 or TRBV6-3 with TRBJ2-7, with 10 bases that match TRBD1. The germline V gene encodes CDR1 MNHEY and CDR2 SVGEGT. The CDR3 is 13 amino acids. Losses at the gene ends were 6 bases for V and 9 bases for J; bases not matched to a gene: 8. The CDR3 region has the DNA TGTGCCAGCAGGAAAACCGGGACAGGGGTGCAGTACGTC. It is translated as CASRKTGTGVQYV.

The chain uses TRBV7-2 and TRBJ1-4; the D is unclear. V lost 0 bases, J lost 10 bases, and 9 bases lay in between. The CDR3 has 13 amino acids. Germline CDR1 SGHTA, CDR2 FQGNSA. The CDR3 reads CASSLALDGKLFF. The CDR3 nucleotides read TGTGCCAGCAGCTTAGCGCTAGACGGAAAACTGTTTTTT.

The sample holds a few counts of this clonotype. The J gene is TRBJ1-5, the V gene TRBV20-1, with D uncertain. Trimming cost V 4 bases and J 3 bases, with 13 bases left between them. The CDR3 is 14 residues long. Germline assignment: CDR1 DFQATT and CDR2 SNEGSKA (reference sequence). This CDR3 reads CSAKGALLNQPQHF. The CDR3 DNA sequence: TGCAGTGCTAAAGGCGCCCTACTCAATCAGCCCCAGCATTTT.

This clonotype was counted ten times or more. The CDR3 spells CASSLALAGEQETQYF. As DNA, the CDR3 is TGCGCCAGCAGCTTGGCGCTAGCAGGAGAACAAGAGACCCAGTACTTC. The chain couples TRBV5-1 to TRBJ2-5; a weak D match, TRBD2 (5 bases). This CDR3 contains 16 residues. The ends were cut back, 0 bases at V and 2 bases at J, with 14 bases in the middle. CDR1 and CDR2 (germline): SGHRS, YFSETQ.

This clonotype appeared a few times. The chain carries TRBV19 and TRBJ1-5; D is unresolved. This CDR3 is 15 amino acids long. Between the trimmed V and J ends, which lost 2 bases and 2 bases, there was a span of 10 bases. CDR1 is LNHDA, CDR2 SQIVND, per germline (reference sequence). CDR3 in amino acids: CASSIWRRRNQPQHF. CDR3 DNA: TGTGCCAGTAGTATATGGCGTCGGCGCAATCAGCCCCAGCATTTT.